This T cell receptor beta chain was sequenced in a study of blood T cell repertoires in COVID-19. Study-wide background: Samples representing acute and convalescent COVID-19 were sourced from the United States, Italy and Spain. From T cells, B-cell-depleted T cells, or PBMCs came the material, which was cDNA or gDNA.

Per the authors' pipeline: Cell counts per sample came from amplifying reference gene primers. Profiling relied on immunoSEQ multiplex PCR, and the TCRdb table lists in-frame clones only, not all of them. V, J and clone size were drawn from that table, and D and trimming were deduced from the DNA. This table holds roughly 200,000 clones, around 82% found once. The sequence came from a man in his forties or fifties with active or convalescent COVID-19. The sample consisted of peripheral blood.

The CDR3 bases are TGTGCCAGTAGTCGCGGCACAGGGGTGGGGTCGAACACTGAAGCTTTCTTT. Protein product: CASSRGTGVGSNTEAFF. The chain joins TRBV19 to TRBJ1-1, with 7 bases that match TRBD1. The CDR3 is made up of 17 amino acids. V gave up 5 bases and J gave up 1 base; unmatched junction bases: 13. Germline V gene data show CDR1 as LNHDA and CDR2 as SQIVND (reference sequence).